The 20 T cell receptor beta chains listed next were all sequenced from one sample in a study of OX40 agonist ivuxolimab in advanced cancers. TCRdb's table, derived via immunoSEQ multiplex PCR, lists solely in-frame clones and lacks some. The sample records roughly 61,000 clones, approximately 81% being singletons. The sample here was CD4+ or CD8+ T cells sorted from blood, taken in a trial of the OX40 agonist ivuxolimab. The receptors shown here come from an adult with an advanced solid tumor such as melanoma, head and neck, liver or kidney cancer.

V and J are TRBV29-1 and TRBJ1-6; D is unresolved. The CDR3 runs to 15 residues. V dropped 1 base and J dropped 0 bases, with 7 bases sitting between them. Germline V gene data show CDR1 as SQVTM and CDR2 as ANQGSEA. The CDR3 bases are TGCAGCGTTGAAGGGCAGAACTCCTATAATTCACCCCTCCACTTT. As protein: CSVEGQNSYNSPLHF.

This chain links TRBV7-2 with TRBJ2-3; 10 bases are a match to TRBD2. Looked up from germline, CDR1 is SGHTA and CDR2 is FQGNSA. V was clipped by 5 bases and J by 4 bases; unmatched bases: 3. The CDR3 runs to 14 residues. CDR3 DNA sequence: TGTGCCAGCAGCCCTAGCGGGAGTCCAGATACGCAGTATTTT. It encodes CASSPSGSPDTQYF.

Within the sample, this clone is medium-sized. J is TRBJ1-2 and V is TRBV5-6; TRBD1 agrees at 7 bases. CDR1 is SGHDT and CDR2 is YYEEEE in the germline V gene. CDR3 length equals 12 residues. The trim removed 7 bases at V and 5 bases at J, leaving 5 bases unmatched. The CDR3 DNA reads TGTGCCAGCCACAGGGGCCCTTATGGCTACACCTTC. This codes for CASHRGPYGYTF.

This clone showed up just a few times. V and J are TRBV5-1 and TRBJ1-2, with D tentatively TRBD1 (5 bases). The germline V and J ends were trimmed by 4 bases and 6 bases, with 19 bases remaining between them. Per the germline V gene, CDR1 is SGHRS and CDR2 is YFSETQ. There are 15 residues in the CDR3. CDR3 nucleotides: TGCGCCAGCAGCCCCCGTGCCCGGCGGGACGATGGCTACACCTTC. It encodes CASSPRARRDDGYTF.

This clone was seen just once. The chain carries TRBV30 and TRBJ1-3; maybe TRBD1 (5 bases). CDR3 length equals 15 residues. Germline loops: CDR1 GTSNPN, CDR2 SVGIG (reference sequence). Trimming pared 1 base from V and 1 base from J, leaving 11 bases between. DNA for the CDR3: TGTGCCTGGAGTGATGGAAGGGGATCTGGAAACACCATATATTTT. This sequence encodes CAWSDGRGSGNTIYF.

J is TRBJ1-3 and V is TRBV6-6, with no clear D. CDR3 length equals 14 residues. V lost 10 bases, J lost 0 bases, and 13 bases lay in between. The germline gives CDR1 MNHNY, CDR2 SVGAGI (reference sequence). For the CDR3, the DNA is TGTGCCACCTCCCCGACCGTCTCTGGAAACACCATATATTTT. Translating gives CATSPTVSGNTIYF.

The rearrangement uses TRBV5-4 and TRBJ2-5; D is unresolved. Germline V gene lookup returns CDR1 SGHNT and CDR2 YYREEE (reference sequence). This CDR3 region has 15 residues. Trimming pared 0 bases from V and 5 bases from J, leaving 14 bases between. The CDR3 DNA follows: TGTGCCAGCAGCTTGGTTGGCACTATAGGGGAGACCCAGTACTTC. This gives the protein CASSLVGTIGETQYF.

CDR3 loop: CASSRDAGASYNEQFF. The CDR3 DNA follows: TGTGCCAGCAGCCGAGACGCGGGGGCCTCCTACAATGAGCAGTTCTTC. The chain has TRBV7-3 and TRBJ2-1; a possible D gene is TRBD2 (7 bases). V was trimmed by 5 bases and J by 0 bases, leaving 14 bases between them. CDR1 is SGHTA, CDR2 FQGTGA, per germline. The CDR3 contains 16 residues.

This clone appeared a single time. CDR3 amino acids: CASSLFGTEAFF. In DNA form, the CDR3 reads TGTGCCAGCAGCTTATTTGGGACTGAAGCTTTCTTT. The rearrangement uses TRBV7-9 and TRBJ1-1, with D uncertain. The CDR3 contains 12 residues. V gave up 2 bases and J gave up 5 bases, with 6 bases separating them. Germline CDR1 reads SEHNR; CDR2 reads FQNEAQ (reference sequence).

This rearrangement joins TRBV14 to TRBJ1-4, with D tentatively TRBD1 (5 bases). The CDR3 runs 16 residues. Germline lookup yields CDR1 SGHDN and CDR2 FVKESK. V gave up 4 bases and J gave up 8 bases, with 20 bases separating them. The CDR3 protein is CASSRKKEGIYEKLFF. The CDR3 region has the DNA TGTGCCAGCAGCCGGAAGAAGGAGGGGATATACGAAAAACTGTTTTTT.

As to this clone: One junction end disagrees with the germline gene, perhaps due to a read error. The same CDR3 also results from other DNA sequences found in this sample. V and J are TRBV11-2 and TRBJ2-2, with D unclear. The germline V gene has CDR1 SGHAT and CDR2 FQNNGV. CDR3 length: 14 residues. The CDR3 region is CASSLDQQPSELFF. The CDR3 coding sequence is TGCGCCAGCAGCTTAGATCAACAGCCAAGTGAGCTGTTTTTT.

J is TRBJ2-7 and V is TRBV30, with 7 bases identical to TRBD1. The CDR3 runs to 15 residues. Per the germline V gene, CDR1 is GTSNPN and CDR2 is SVGIG (reference sequence). V was clipped by 5 bases and J by 4 bases; unmatched bases: 14. CDR3: CAWGKETGLYYEQYF. CDR3 DNA: TGTGCCTGGGGGAAAGAGACAGGGCTATATTACGAGCAGTACTTC.

CDR3 residues: CASSQPRGGSTDTQYF. Written as DNA, the CDR3 is TGTGCCAGCAGCCAACCGCGGGGGGGAAGCACAGATACGCAGTATTTT. V usage is TRBV5-4 and J usage is TRBJ2-3; 9 bases match TRBD2. The J segment lost 0 bases and the V segment lost 4 bases, leaving 6 bases of the junction unmatched. Germline CDR1 reads SGHNT; CDR2 reads YYREEE (reference sequence). This CDR3 has 16 amino acids.

This clone showed up just a few times. The chain's CDR3 is CASSRTGLNSPLHF. The CDR3 DNA is TGCGCCAGCAGTCGAACAGGGCTTAATTCACCCCTCCACTTT. This chain uses TRBV4-1 with TRBJ1-6, with TRBD1 as a possible D gene (6 bases). The CDR3 has 14 amino acids. Germline V gene sequence: CDR1 MGHRA, CDR2 YSYEKL. The V and J ends lost 6 bases and 6 bases respectively, with 12 bases between them.

The V and J genes are TRBV6-5 and TRBJ2-5; D unclear. Trimming removed 0 bases from V and 5 bases from J, with 7 bases in between. The germline CDR1 and CDR2 sequences are MNHEY and SVGAGI. This CDR3 is 13 amino acids long. CDR3: CASSYSHYETQYF. CDR3 DNA: TGTGCCAGCAGTTACTCCCATTACGAGACCCAGTACTTC.

This clone showed up just a few times. The chain is built from TRBV28 and TRBJ2-1, with D hard to call. The V gene's germline CDR1 is MDHEN and CDR2 SYDVKM. The CDR3 sequence is 13 residues long. V dropped 5 bases and J dropped 0 bases, with 5 bases sitting between them. The CDR3 DNA sequence: TGTGCCAGCAGTCCGGACTCCTACAATGAGCAGTTCTTC. It encodes CASSPDSYNEQFF.

The chain joins TRBV6-1 to TRBJ1-5; D gene ambiguous. The CDR3 contains 14 residues. Germline loops: CDR1 MNHNS, CDR2 SASEGT. Trimming took 5 bases from V and 7 from J, leaving 15 bases between them. The CDR3 loop is CASSPPPREQPQHF. The CDR3 DNA reads TGTGCCAGCAGTCCCCCGCCCCGTGAACAGCCCCAGCATTTT.

The genes are TRBV12-5 and TRBJ1-1; 7 nucleotides match TRBD1. From germline, CDR1 is LGHNT and CDR2 FRNRAP. V dropped 1 base and J dropped 7; count of bases not matched to a gene: 9. CDR3 length: 15 residues. The DNA of the CDR3 is TGTGCTAGTGGTTTGGGGGGGACAGTTAGGGGTGAAGCTTTCTTT. Protein product: CASGLGGTVRGEAFF. Combining the CDR3 with reference TRBV12-5 and TRBJ1-1 gives the whole variable domain DARVTQTPRHKVTEMGQEVTMRCQPILGHNTVFWYRQTMMQGLELLAYFRNRAPLDDSGMPKDRFSAEMPDATLATLKIQPSEPRDSAVYFCASGLGGTVRGEAFFGQGTRLTVV.

The chain couples TRBV7-8 to TRBJ1-1; D may be TRBD1 (5 bases). The CDR3 extends over 16 amino acids. V lost 2 bases, J lost 2 bases, and 15 bases lay in between. Germline CDR1 and CDR2: SGHVS and FQNEAQ. CDR3 residues: CASSLIWWGGNTEAFF. The CDR3 nucleotides are TGTGCCAGCAGCTTAATTTGGTGGGGGGGTAACACTGAAGCTTTCTTT.

The CDR3 DNA sequence: TGTGCCAGCAGTTTTGGACTAGCGGGGGGGGTCAATGAGCAGTTCTTC. Translating gives CASSFGLAGGVNEQFF. The chain links TRBV28 to TRBJ2-1; TRBD2 matches 15 bases. The ends lost 3 bases at V and 6 bases at J; junction bases unmatched: 3. This CDR3 has 16 residues. Looked up from germline, CDR1 is MDHEN and CDR2 is SYDVKM.